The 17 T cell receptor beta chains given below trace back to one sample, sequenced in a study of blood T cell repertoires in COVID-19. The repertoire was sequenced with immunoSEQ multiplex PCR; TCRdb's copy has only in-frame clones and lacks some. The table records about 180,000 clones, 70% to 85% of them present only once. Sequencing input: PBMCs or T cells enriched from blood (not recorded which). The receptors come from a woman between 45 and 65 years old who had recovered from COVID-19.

The CDR3 DNA follows: TGTGCCAGCAGTCCAGGGGTTCGTCAGCCCCAGCATTTT. Protein sequence: CASSPGVRQPQHF. The genes are TRBV7-2 and TRBJ1-5, with D tentatively TRBD1 (6 bases). The V end lost 6 bases, the J end lost 6 bases, and 12 bases lay between the germline ends. The CDR3 sequence is 13 residues long. The germline gives CDR1 SGHTA, CDR2 FQGNSA.

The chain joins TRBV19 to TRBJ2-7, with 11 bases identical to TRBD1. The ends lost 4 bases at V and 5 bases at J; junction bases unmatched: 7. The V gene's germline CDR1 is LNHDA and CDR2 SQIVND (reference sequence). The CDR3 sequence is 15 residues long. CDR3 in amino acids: CASSRRTGGNNEQYF. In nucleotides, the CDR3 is TGTGCCAGTAGTAGGAGGACAGGGGGCAACAACGAGCAGTACTTC.

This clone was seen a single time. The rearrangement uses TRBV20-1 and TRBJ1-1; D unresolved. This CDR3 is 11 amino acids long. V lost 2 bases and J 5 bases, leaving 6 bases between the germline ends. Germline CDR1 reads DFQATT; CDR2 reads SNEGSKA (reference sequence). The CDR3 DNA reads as TGCAGTGCTAGACCGGGGACTGAAGCTTTCTTT. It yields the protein CSARPGTEAFF.

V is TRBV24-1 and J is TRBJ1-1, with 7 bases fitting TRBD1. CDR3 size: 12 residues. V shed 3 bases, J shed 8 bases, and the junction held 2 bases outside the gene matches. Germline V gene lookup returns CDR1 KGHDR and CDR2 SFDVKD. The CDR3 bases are TGTGCCACCAGTGATCGGGACAGCGAAGCTTTCTTT. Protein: CATSDRDSEAFF.

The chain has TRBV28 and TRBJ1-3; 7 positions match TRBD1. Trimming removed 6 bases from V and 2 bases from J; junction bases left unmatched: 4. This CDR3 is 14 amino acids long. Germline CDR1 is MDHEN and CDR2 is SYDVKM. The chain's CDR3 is CASSHGTAGNTIYF. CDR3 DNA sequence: TGTGCCAGCAGCCACGGGACAGCTGGAAACACCATATATTTT.

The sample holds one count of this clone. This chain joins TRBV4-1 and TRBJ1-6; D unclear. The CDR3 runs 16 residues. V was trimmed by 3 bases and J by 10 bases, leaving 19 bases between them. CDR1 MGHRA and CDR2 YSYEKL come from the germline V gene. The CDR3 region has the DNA TGCGCCAGCAGCCATCGCATGGGTAGCGGAGCGTCACCCCTCCACTTT. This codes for CASSHRMGSGASPLHF.

CDR3 bases: TGTGCCAGCAGCCCCGGACAGGGCCTAGGAGAGGAGACCCAGTACTTC. It codes for CASSPGQGLGEETQYF. This chain joins TRBV9 and TRBJ2-5, with 8 bases matching TRBD1. Germline CDR1 and CDR2: SGDLS and YYNGEE. V dropped 4 bases and J dropped 5; count of bases not matched to a gene: 13. This CDR3 has 16 residues.

Here the CDR3 reads CASSFGRPSTGELFF. The CDR3 DNA reads as TGTGCCAGCAGCTTCGGGAGGCCGAGCACCGGGGAGCTGTTTTTT. This chain uses TRBV7-3 with TRBJ2-2; 7 bases agree with TRBD2. Germline CDR1 and CDR2: SGHTA and FQGTGA. This CDR3 region has 15 residues. V lost 3 bases to trimming and J lost 4 bases; unmatched junction nucleotides: 5.

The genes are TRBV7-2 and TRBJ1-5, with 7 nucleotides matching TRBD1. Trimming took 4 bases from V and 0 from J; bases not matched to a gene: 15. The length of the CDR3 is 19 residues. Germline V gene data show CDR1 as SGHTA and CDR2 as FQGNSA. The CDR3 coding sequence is TGTGCCAGCAGCTCTTACAAGGGGGCGGGGGGCCCTAGCAATCAGCCCCAGCATTTT. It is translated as CASSSYKGAGGPSNQPQHF.

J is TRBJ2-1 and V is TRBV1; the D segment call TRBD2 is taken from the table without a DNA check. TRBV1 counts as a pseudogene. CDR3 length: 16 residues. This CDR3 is CTSSVYPESSYNEQFF. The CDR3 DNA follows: TGCACCAGCAGCGTCTACCCTGAGAGCTCCTACAATGAGCAGTTCTTC.

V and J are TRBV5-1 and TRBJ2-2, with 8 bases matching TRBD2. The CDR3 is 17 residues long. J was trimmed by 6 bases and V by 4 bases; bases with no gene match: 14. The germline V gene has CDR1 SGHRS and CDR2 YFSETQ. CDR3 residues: CASSPRGSGSSSGELFF. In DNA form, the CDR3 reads TGCGCCAGCAGCCCGAGGGGCAGCGGGAGTTCGTCCGGGGAGCTGTTTTTT.

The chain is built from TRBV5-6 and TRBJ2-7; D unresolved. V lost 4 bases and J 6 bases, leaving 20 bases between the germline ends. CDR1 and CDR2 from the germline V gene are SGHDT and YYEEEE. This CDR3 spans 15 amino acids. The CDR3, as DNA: TGTGCCAGCAGCCCGCTGGGCGTCTTGAGCCTCGAGCAGTACTTC. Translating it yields CASSPLGVLSLEQYF.

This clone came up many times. CDR3 region: CSGALGQSNTGELFF. The CDR3 region has the DNA TGCAGCGGGGCCCTGGGACAGTCGAACACCGGGGAGCTGTTTTTT. This chain connects TRBV29-1 to TRBJ2-2, with 7 bases aligning to TRBD1. Germline V lookup: CDR1 SQVTM, CDR2 ANQGSEA. CDR3 length: 15 amino acids. V lost 7 bases to trimming and J lost 0 bases; unmatched junction nucleotides: 8.

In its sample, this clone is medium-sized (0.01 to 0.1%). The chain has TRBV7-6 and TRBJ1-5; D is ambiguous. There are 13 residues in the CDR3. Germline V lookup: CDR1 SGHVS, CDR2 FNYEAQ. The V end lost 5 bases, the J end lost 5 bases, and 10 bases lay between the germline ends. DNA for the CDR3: TGTGCCAGCAGCCAAGGCGGGGATCAGCCCCAGCATTTT. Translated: CASSQGGDQPQHF.

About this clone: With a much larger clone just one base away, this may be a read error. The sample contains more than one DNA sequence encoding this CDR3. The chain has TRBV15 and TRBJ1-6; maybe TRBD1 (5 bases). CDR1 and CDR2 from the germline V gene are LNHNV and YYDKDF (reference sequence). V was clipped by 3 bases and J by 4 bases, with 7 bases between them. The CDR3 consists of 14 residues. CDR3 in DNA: TGTGCCACCAGCAGGCAGGGTTATAATTCACCCCTCCACTTT. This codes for CATSRQGYNSPLHF. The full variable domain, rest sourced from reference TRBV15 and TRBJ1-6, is DAMVIQNPRYQVTQFGKPVTLSCSQTLNHNVMYWYQQKSSQAPKLLFHYYDKDFNNEADTPDNFQSRRPNTSFCFLDIRSPGLGDTAMYLCATSRQGYNSPLHFGNGTRLTVT.

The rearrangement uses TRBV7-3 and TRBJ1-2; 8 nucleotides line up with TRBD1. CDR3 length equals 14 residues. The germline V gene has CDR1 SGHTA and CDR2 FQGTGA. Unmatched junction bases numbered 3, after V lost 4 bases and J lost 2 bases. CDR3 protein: CASSSSGGNYGYTF. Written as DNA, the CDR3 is TGTGCCAGCAGCTCCTCAGGGGGCAACTATGGCTACACCTTC. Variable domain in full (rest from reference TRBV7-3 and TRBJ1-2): GAGVSQTPSNKVTEKGKYVELRCDPISGHTALYWYRQSLGQGPEFLIYFQGTGAADDSGLPNDRFFAVRPEGSVSTLKIQRTERGDSAVYLCASSSSGGNYGYTFGSGTRLTVV.

For the CDR3, the DNA is TGTGCCAGCAGCTTAGGGCCAGACAGCCGCTATGGCTACACCTTC. It specifies CASSLGPDSRYGYTF. The chain employs TRBV7-8 and TRBJ1-2; D may be TRBD1 (5 bases). V was pared by 1 base and J by 4 bases, with 13 bases between. Per the germline V gene, CDR1 is SGHVS and CDR2 is FQNEAQ. The CDR3 loop spans 15 amino acids.